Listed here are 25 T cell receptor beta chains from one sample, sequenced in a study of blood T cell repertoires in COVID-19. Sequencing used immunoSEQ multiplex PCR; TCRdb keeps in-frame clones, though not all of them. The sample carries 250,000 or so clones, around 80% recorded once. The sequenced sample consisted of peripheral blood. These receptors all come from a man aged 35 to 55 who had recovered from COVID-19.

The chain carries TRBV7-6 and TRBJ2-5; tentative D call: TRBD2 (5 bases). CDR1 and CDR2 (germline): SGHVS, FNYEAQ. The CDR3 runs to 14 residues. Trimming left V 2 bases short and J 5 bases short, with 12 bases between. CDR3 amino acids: CASSLNPSSETQYF. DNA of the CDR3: TGTGCCAGCAGCTTAAATCCTAGCAGCGAGACCCAGTACTTC.

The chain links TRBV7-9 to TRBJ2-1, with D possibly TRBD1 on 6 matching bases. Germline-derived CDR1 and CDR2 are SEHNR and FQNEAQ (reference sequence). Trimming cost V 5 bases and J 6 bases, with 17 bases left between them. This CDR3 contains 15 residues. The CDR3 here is CASSHRDIDFNEQFF. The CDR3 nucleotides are TGTGCCAGCAGCCACCGGGACATAGATTTCAATGAGCAGTTCTTC.

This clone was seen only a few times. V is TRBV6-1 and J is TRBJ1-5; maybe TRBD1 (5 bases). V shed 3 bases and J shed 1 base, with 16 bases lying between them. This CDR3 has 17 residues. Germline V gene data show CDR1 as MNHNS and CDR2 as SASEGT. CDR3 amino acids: CASSDPSGLWSNQPQHF. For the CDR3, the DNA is TGTGCCAGCAGTGATCCATCGGGACTCTGGAGCAATCAGCCCCAGCATTTT.

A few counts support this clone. CDR3: CASSEFTDFSYEKLFF. The DNA of the CDR3 is TGCGCCAGCAGTGAGTTTACTGACTTTTCTTATGAAAAACTGTTTTTT. V and J are TRBV10-2 and TRBJ1-4, with D uncertain. The CDR3 has 16 residues. Deletions cut 1 base from V and 6 bases from J, with 15 bases between. CDR1 and CDR2 from the germline V gene are WSHSY and SAAADI.

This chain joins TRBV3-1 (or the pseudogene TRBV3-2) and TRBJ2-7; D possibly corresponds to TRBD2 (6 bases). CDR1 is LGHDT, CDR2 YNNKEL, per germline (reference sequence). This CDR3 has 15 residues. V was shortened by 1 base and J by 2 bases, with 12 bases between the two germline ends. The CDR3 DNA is TGTGCCAGCAGCCAAGCAGTGGGGACTGCCTACGAGCAGTACTTC. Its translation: CASSQAVGTAYEQYF.

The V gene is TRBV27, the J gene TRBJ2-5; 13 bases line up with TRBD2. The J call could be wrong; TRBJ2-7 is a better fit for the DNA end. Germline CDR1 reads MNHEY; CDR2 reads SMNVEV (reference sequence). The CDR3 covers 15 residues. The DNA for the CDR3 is TGTGCCAGCAGTAAGACTAGCGGGGGGACTTACGAGCAGTACTTC. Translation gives CASSKTSGGTYEQYF.

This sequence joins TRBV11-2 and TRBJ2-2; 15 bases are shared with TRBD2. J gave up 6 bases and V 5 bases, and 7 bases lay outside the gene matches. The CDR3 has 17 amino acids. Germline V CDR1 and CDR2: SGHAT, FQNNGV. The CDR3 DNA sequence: TGTGCCAGCAGCAGGACTAGCGGGAGGGCCGTGTCCGGGGAGCTGTTTTTT. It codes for CASSRTSGRAVSGELFF.

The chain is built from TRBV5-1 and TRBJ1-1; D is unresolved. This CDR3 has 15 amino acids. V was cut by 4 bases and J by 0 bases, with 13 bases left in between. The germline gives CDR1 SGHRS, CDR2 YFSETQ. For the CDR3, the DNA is TGCGCCAGCAGCAAGAGCGGGAGGCTGAACACTGAAGCTTTCTTT. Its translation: CASSKSGRLNTEAFF.

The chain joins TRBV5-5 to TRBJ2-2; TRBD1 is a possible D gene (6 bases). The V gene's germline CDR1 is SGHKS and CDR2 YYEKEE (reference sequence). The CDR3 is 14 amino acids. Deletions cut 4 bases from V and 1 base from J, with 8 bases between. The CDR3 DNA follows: TGTGCCAGCAGCCTAGGGGGGAACACCGGGGAGCTGTTTTTT. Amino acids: CASSLGGNTGELFF.

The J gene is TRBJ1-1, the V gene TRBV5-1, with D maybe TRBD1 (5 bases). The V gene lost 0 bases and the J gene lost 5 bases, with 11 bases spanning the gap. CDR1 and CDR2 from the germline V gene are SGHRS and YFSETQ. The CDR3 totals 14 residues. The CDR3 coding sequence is TGCGCCAGCAGCTTGGCAGCCCGGGGGACTGAAGCTTTCTTT. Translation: CASSLAARGTEAFF. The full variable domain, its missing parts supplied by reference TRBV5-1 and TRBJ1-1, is KAGVTQTPRYLIKTRGQQVTLSCSPISGHRSVSWYQQTPGQGLQFLFEYFSETQRNKGNFPGRFSGRQFSNSRSEMNVSTLELGDSALYLCASSLAARGTEAFFGQGTRLTVV.

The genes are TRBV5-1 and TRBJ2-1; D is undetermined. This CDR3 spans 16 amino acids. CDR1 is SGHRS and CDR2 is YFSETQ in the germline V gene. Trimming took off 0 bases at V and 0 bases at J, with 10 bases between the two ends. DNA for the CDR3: TGCGCCAGCAGCTTGGCCTTACCGGGCTCCTACAATGAGCAGTTCTTC. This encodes CASSLALPGSYNEQFF.

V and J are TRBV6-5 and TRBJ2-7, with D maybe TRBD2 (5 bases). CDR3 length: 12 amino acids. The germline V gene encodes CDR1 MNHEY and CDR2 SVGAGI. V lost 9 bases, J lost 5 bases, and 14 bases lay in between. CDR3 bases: TGTGCCAGTGGGCGGGCTGGGGACGAGCAGTACTTC. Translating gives CASGRAGDEQYF.

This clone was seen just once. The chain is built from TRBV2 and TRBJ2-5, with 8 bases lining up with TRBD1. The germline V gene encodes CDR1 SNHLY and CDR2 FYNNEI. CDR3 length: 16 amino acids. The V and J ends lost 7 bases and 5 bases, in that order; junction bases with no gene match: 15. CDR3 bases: TGTGCCAGCAAGAGTCCAGACAGGGGTTTTGACGAGACCCAGTACTTC. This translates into CASKSPDRGFDETQYF.

CDR3 region: CASRDTWGGETQYF. The CDR3 nucleotides are TGTGCCAGCAGGGACACGTGGGGCGGAGAGACCCAGTACTTC. The V and J genes are TRBV11-2 and TRBJ2-5, with D possibly TRBD1 on 5 matching bases. The CDR3 is 14 amino acids. Trimming left V 6 bases short and J 4 bases short, with 15 bases between. CDR1 SGHAT and CDR2 FQNNGV come from the germline V gene.

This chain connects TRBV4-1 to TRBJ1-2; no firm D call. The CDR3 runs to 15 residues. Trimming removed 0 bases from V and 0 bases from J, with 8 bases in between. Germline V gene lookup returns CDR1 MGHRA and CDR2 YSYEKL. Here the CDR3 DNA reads TGCGCCAGCAGCCAAGATTCACAGACTAACTATGGCTACACCTTC. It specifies CASSQDSQTNYGYTF.

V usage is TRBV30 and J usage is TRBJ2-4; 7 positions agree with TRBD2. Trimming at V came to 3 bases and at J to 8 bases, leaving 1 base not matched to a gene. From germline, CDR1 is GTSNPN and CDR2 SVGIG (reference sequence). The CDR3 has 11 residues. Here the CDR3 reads CAWRGGDIQYF. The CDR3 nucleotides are TGTGCCTGGAGGGGGGGGGACATTCAGTACTTC.

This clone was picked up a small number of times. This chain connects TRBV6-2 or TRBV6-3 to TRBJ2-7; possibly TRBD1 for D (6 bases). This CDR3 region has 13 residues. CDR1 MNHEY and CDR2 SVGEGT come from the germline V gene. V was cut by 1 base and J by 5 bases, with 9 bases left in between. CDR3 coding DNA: TGTGCCAGCAGTTACTTTGGGGGCCACGAGCAGTACTTC. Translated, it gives CASSYFGGHEQYF.

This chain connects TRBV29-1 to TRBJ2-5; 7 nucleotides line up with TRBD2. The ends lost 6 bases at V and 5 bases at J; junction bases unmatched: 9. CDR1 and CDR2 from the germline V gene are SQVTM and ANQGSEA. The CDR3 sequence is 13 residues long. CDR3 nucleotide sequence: TGCAGCGTGCGCCTTGGGGGAGGGGAGACCCAGTACTTC. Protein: CSVRLGGGETQYF.

CDR3 DNA: TGTGCCAGCAGCCGACGGACTAGCGGGGGCCACTACAATGAGCAGTTCTTC. Its translation is CASSRRTSGGHYNEQFF. The chain has TRBV6-2 or TRBV6-3 and TRBJ2-1, with TRBD2 matching over 13 bases. Unmatched junction bases numbered 8, after V lost 6 bases and J lost 3 bases. Germline CDR1 reads MNHEY; CDR2 reads SVGEGT. This CDR3 has 17 residues.

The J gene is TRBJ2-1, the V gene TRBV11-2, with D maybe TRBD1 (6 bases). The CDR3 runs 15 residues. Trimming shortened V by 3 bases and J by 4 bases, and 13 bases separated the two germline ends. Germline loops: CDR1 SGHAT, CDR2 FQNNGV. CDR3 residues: CASSFPIQGYNEQFF. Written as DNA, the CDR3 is TGTGCCAGCAGCTTCCCTATACAGGGTTACAATGAGCAGTTCTTC.

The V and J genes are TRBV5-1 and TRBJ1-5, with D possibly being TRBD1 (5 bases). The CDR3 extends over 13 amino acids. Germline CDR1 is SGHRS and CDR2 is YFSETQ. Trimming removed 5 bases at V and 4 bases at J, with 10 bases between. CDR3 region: CASRDNENQPQHF. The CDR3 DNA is TGCGCCAGCAGGGACAACGAGAATCAGCCCCAGCATTTT.

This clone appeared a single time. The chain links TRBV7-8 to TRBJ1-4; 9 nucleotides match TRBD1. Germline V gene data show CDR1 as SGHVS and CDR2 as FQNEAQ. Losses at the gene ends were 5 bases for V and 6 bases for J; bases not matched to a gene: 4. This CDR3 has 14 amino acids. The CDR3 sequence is CASSPRDRDEKLFF. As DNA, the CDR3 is TGTGCCAGCAGCCCCCGGGACAGGGATGAAAAACTGTTTTTT.

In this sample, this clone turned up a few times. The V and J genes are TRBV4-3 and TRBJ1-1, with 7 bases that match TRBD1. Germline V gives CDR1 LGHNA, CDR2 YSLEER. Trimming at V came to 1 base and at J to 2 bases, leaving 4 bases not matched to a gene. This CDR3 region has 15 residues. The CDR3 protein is CASSQVGQANTEAFF. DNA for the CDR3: TGCGCCAGCAGCCAAGTTGGACAGGCAAACACTGAAGCTTTCTTT.

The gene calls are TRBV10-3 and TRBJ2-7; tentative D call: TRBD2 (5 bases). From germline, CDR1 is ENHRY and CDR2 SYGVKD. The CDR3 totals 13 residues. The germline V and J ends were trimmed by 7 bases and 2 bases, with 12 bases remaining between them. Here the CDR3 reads CAINPDGTYEQYF. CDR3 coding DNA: TGTGCCATCAATCCGGACGGGACCTACGAGCAGTACTTC.

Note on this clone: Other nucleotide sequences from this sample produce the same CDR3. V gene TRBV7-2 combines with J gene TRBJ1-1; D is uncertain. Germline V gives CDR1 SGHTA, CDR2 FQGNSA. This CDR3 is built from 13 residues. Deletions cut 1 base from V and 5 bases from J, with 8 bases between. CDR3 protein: CASSLERGTEAFF. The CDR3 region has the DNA TGTGCCAGCAGCTTAGAGCGGGGTACTGAAGCTTTCTTT.